This is a list of T cell receptor beta chains from one sample in a study of blood T cell repertoires in COVID-19. Sequencing was performed with immunoSEQ multiplex PCR; in TCRdb, only in-frame clones are kept and a portion is missing. The sample has 130,000 to 150,000 clones, approximately 83% seen once; the top ten hold roughly 8%. Sequencing input: peripheral blood. Every receptor here comes from an older woman with COVID-19, enrolled during active disease. CDR3s include the opening cysteine and the closing phenylalanine or tryptophan. The order of the fields is J gene, clone size, D gene, V gene, CDR3 protein, CDR3 DNA. The D gene is left open where the match is weak. Rows may omit the clone size; those that give it use once, few, many or a size class.

J: TRBJ1-4; size: NA; D: NA; V: TRBV4-2; CDR3: CASSQGLGLMLFF; DNA: TGTGCCAGCAGCCAGGGACTTGGTTTGATGCTGTTTTTT
J: TRBJ1-1; size: NA; D: TRBD1; V: TRBV12-5; CDR3: CASGRLTGGADTEAFF; DNA: TGTGCTAGTGGTAGGTTGACAGGGGGAGCGGACACTGAAGCTTTCTTT
J: TRBJ2-3; size: once; D: NA; V: TRBV6-5; CDR3: CASSYRDITTDTQYF; DNA: TGTGCCAGCAGTTACCGGGACATTACCACAGATACGCAGTATTTT
J: TRBJ2-1; size: NA; D: NA; V: TRBV13; CDR3: CASSFGSGFYNEQFF; DNA: TGTGCCAGCAGCTTTGGGAGCGGGTTCTACAATGAGCAGTTCTTC
J: TRBJ2-7; size: NA; D: NA; V: TRBV27; CDR3: CASSLSHTTYEQYF; DNA: TGTGCCAGCAGTTTATCGCACACGACCTACGAGCAGTACTTC
J: TRBJ1-1; size: NA; D: NA; V: TRBV10-1; CDR3: CASSAGDTEAFF; DNA: TGCGCCAGCAGTGCGGGGGACACTGAAGCTTTCTTT
J: TRBJ1-2; size: few; D: NA; V: TRBV19; CDR3: CASSTGYGYTF; DNA: TGTGCCAGTAGTACAGGCTATGGCTACACCTTC
J: TRBJ1-5; size: NA; D: NA; V: TRBV6-5; CDR3: CASSTHYNQPQHF; DNA: TGTGCCAGCAGTACTCACTACAATCAGCCCCAGCATTTT
J: TRBJ1-4; size: NA; D: TRBD1; V: TRBV2; CDR3: CASRGQGYEKLFF; DNA: TGTGCCAGCAGAGGACAGGGGTATGAAAAACTGTTTTTT
J: TRBJ2-1; size: NA; D: TRBD2; V: TRBV24-1; CDR3: CATSGSGGANEQFF; DNA: TGTGCCACCAGTGGTAGCGGGGGGGCCAATGAGCAGTTCTTC
J: TRBJ1-1; size: once; D: TRBD1; V: TRBV5-4; CDR3: CASSSAGGQGAEAFF; DNA: TGTGCCAGCAGCTCGGCGGGAGGACAGGGGGCTGAAGCTTTCTTT
J: TRBJ1-2; size: NA; D: NA; V: TRBV18; CDR3: CASSPPGDEGYTF; DNA: TGTGCCAGCTCACCACCAGGGGATGAAGGCTACACCTTC
J: TRBJ1-1; size: NA; D: NA; V: TRBV29-1; CDR3: CSVAGTLNTEAFF; DNA: TGCAGCGTTGCCGGGACATTGAACACTGAAGCTTTCTTT
J: TRBJ2-5; size: NA; D: TRBD1; V: TRBV12-5; CDR3: CASGQGARETQYF; DNA: TGTGCTAGCGGACAGGGGGCGAGAGAGACCCAGTACTTC